This T cell receptor (beta chain) was sequenced during a study of T cell changes during pregnancy in multiple sclerosis. The method was immunoSEQ multiplex PCR; TCRdb's version includes in-frame clones alone and lacks a portion of them. The table records about 44,000 clones, about nine tenths of them present only once. The V and J ends lost 3 bases and 3 bases, in that order; junction bases with no gene match: 6. From germline, CDR1 is SGHNT and CDR2 YYREEE (reference sequence). CDR3 length: 15 residues. The material was CD4+ T cells from peripheral blood mononuclear cells, obtained in the third trimester of pregnancy. This chain joins TRBV5-4 and TRBJ1-1, with 9 bases identical to TRBD1. The sequence was obtained from a female donor with multiple sclerosis, enrolled in a pregnancy study. The chain's CDR3 is CASSSPTGGYTEAFF. As DNA, the CDR3 is TGTGCCAGCAGCTCACCCACAGGGGGCTACACTGAAGCTTTCTTT.